This record covers a single T cell receptor (beta chain). This entry is derived from a study of blood T cell repertoires in COVID-19. For the study at large: Both acute and convalescent COVID-19 samples were obtained from the United States, Italy and Spain. The cDNA or gDNA used as material had been derived from T cells, B-cell-depleted T cells, or PBMCs.

CDR1 is SGHTA and CDR2 is FQGNSA in the germline V gene. The CDR3 has 15 amino acids. J gave up 4 bases and V 5 bases, and 6 bases lay outside the gene matches. Authors' analysis steps: From reference gene primer amplification, estimates of nucleated cell counts were derived. Assay used: immunoSEQ multiplex PCR; TCRdb lists only in-frame clones, some missing. D and trimming come from the DNA, and the V and J calls and clone size come from that table. There are around 56,000 clones in the sample; 70% to 90% occur only once, and 6% to 8.5% lies in the top ten. This clonotype was sampled from a man in his sixties with active or convalescent COVID-19. Source material: peripheral blood. The rearrangement links TRBV7-2 to TRBJ2-3; TRBD1 aligns across 10 bases. The CDR3 loop reads CASSRTTGGSDTQYF. The CDR3 DNA reads TGTGCCAGCAGCCGGACGACAGGGGGCTCAGATACGCAGTATTTT. Looking up the rest from reference TRBV7-2 and TRBJ2-3 gives the full variable domain: GAGVSQSPSNKVTEKGKDVELRCDPISGHTALYWYRQSLGQGLEFLIYFQGNSAPDKSGLPSDRFSAERTGGSVSTLTIQRTQQEDSAVYLCASSRTTGGSDTQYFGPGTRLTVL.